The 25 T cell receptor beta chains reported below all come from one sample, sequenced in a study of OX40 agonist ivuxolimab in advanced cancers. Sequencing was performed with immunoSEQ multiplex PCR; in TCRdb, only in-frame clones are kept and a portion is missing. The sample has 70,000 to 85,000 clones, about 88% seen once. Sequenced here: CD4+ or CD8+ T cells sorted from blood, sampled in a trial of the OX40 agonist ivuxolimab. These TCRs come from an adult with an advanced solid tumor such as melanoma, head and neck, liver or kidney cancer.

The chain is built from TRBV7-3 and TRBJ2-2; 13 nucleotides agree with TRBD2. With V trimmed by 5 bases and J by 4 bases, 7 bases remained unmatched. The CDR3 consists of 17 residues. Germline-derived CDR1 and CDR2 are SGHTA and FQGTGA. CDR3 in DNA: TGTGCCAGCAGCCCTATCAGGACTAGCGGGGGCACCGGGGAGCTGTTTTTT. Its protein is CASSPIRTSGGTGELFF.

This chain connects TRBV7-9 to TRBJ2-2; 9 bases are shared with TRBD2. Germline CDR1 SEHNR, CDR2 FQNEAQ (reference sequence). The V gene end was trimmed by 3 bases and the J gene end by 5 bases; junction bases not matched to a gene: 10. The CDR3 sequence is 17 residues long. The CDR3 is CASSFLSGRGLTGELFF. CDR3 DNA sequence: TGTGCCAGCAGCTTCCTTAGCGGGAGAGGGTTGACCGGGGAGCTGTTTTTT.

Remarks on this clone: Sequence at one end of the junction differs from germline and may be a read error. The same CDR3 is also encoded by other DNA sequences in this sample. The chain uses TRBV10-1 and TRBJ2-7; either TRBD1 or TRBD2 may supply D (5 bases each). CDR3 size: 12 residues. Germline V gives CDR1 WNHNN, CDR2 SYGVQD (reference sequence). The CDR3 protein is CASSGDGYEQYF. For the CDR3, the DNA is TGCGCCAGCAGTGGGGACGGGTACGAGCAGTACTTT.

The gene calls are TRBV19 and TRBJ2-4; no definite D call. Between the trimmed V and J ends, which lost 5 bases and 1 base, there was a span of 12 bases. The CDR3 is 15 residues long. CDR1 LNHDA and CDR2 SQIVND come from the germline V gene (reference sequence). As DNA, the CDR3 is TGTGCCAGTAGTTTCACAACTGGGGCCAAAAACATTCAGTACTTC. Encoded protein: CASSFTTGAKNIQYF.

V usage is TRBV5-5 and J usage is TRBJ2-7; no definite D call. V was clipped by 2 bases and J by 5 bases, with 2 bases between them. This CDR3 is 10 amino acids long. The V gene's germline CDR1 is SGHKS and CDR2 YYEKEE (reference sequence). The CDR3 sequence: CASSFHEQYF. The CDR3 nucleotides are TGTGCCAGCAGCTTCCACGAGCAGTACTTC.

This chain uses TRBV4-1 with TRBJ2-5; D call uncertain. CDR1 and CDR2 from the germline V gene are MGHRA and YSYEKL. This CDR3 has 14 residues. The V and J ends lost 0 bases and 7 bases respectively, with 12 bases between them. The CDR3 coding sequence is TGCGCCAGCAGCCAAGATGAGAATTCAGGGACCCAGTACTTC. It translates to CASSQDENSGTQYF.

J is TRBJ2-1 and V is TRBV5-4; D uncertain. V lost 0 bases and J lost 13, with 20 bases in between. The CDR3 extends over 15 amino acids. Germline V CDR1 and CDR2: SGHNT, YYREEE (reference sequence). CDR3 region: CASSLDFQTYAIQFF. CDR3 DNA: TGTGCCAGCAGCTTGGATTTTCAGACGTATGCGATACAGTTCTTC.

The chain recombines TRBV11-2 with TRBJ2-7; the match to TRBD2 covers 7 bases. This CDR3 is built from 14 residues. Germline V gene data show CDR1 as SGHAT and CDR2 as FQNNGV. Trimming at V came to 5 bases and at J to 3 bases, leaving 7 bases not matched to a gene. The DNA for the CDR3 is TGTGCCAGCAGCCACGGGCCTAGCGGCTACGAGCAGTACTTC. Translating gives CASSHGPSGYEQYF. Variable domain in full (rest from reference TRBV11-2 and TRBJ2-7): EAGVAQSPRYKIIEKRQSVAFWCNPISGHATLYWYQQILGQGPKLLIQFQNNGVVDDSQLPKDRFSAERLKGVDSTLKIQPAKLEDSAVYLCASSHGPSGYEQYFGPGTRLTVT.

The chain carries TRBV11-1 and TRBJ2-1; D not resolved. This CDR3 contains 13 residues. In germline, CDR1 is SGHAT, CDR2 FQDESV (reference sequence). V shed 5 bases and J shed 8 bases, with 13 bases lying between them. The CDR3 DNA reads as TGTGCCAGCAGCCCATCCCCTCGGGATGAGCAGTTCTTC. Translation: CASSPSPRDEQFF.

The chain uses TRBV5-4 and TRBJ1-1; 7 bases align to TRBD1. This CDR3 is built from 15 residues. Germline V CDR1 and CDR2: SGHNT, YYREEE (reference sequence). V gave up 0 bases and J gave up 2 bases; unmatched junction bases: 4. CDR3 sequence: CASSLVDRDNTEAFF. The CDR3 DNA follows: TGTGCCAGCAGCTTGGTCGACAGGGACAACACTGAAGCTTTCTTT.

The rearrangement links TRBV2 to TRBJ2-3, with D uncertain. V gave up 6 bases and J gave up 3 bases, with 13 bases separating them. The CDR3 has 14 residues. Germline loops: CDR1 SNHLY, CDR2 FYNNEI. The chain's CDR3 is CASSLPQITDTQYF. In nucleotides, the CDR3 is TGTGCCAGCAGCTTGCCACAGATTACAGATACGCAGTATTTT.

This clone was found once. The chain uses TRBV6-4 and TRBJ2-1; 9 bases map to TRBD2. This CDR3 has 16 amino acids. The germline V gene encodes CDR1 MRHNA and CDR2 SNTAGT. V lost 3 bases and J lost 6; bases outside the gene matches: 9. The CDR3 nucleotides are TGTGCCAGCAGTGAAGCGCCTAGCGGGACCCCCAATGAGCAGTTCTTC. It specifies CASSEAPSGTPNEQFF.

The chain employs TRBV11-2 and TRBJ2-7, with D uncertain. The CDR3 is 13 residues long. The germline V gene has CDR1 SGHAT and CDR2 FQNNGV. The V end was cut by 0 bases, the J end by 4 bases, with 7 bases between. The CDR3 DNA sequence: TGTGCCAGCAGCTTAGAGGTTCAATACGAGCAGTACTTC. This codes for CASSLEVQYEQYF. The full variable domain, with the rest looked up from reference TRBV11-2 and TRBJ2-7, is EAGVAQSPRYKIIEKRQSVAFWCNPISGHATLYWYQQILGQGPKLLIQFQNNGVVDDSQLPKDRFSAERLKGVDSTLKIQPAKLEDSAVYLCASSLEVQYEQYFGPGTRLTVT.

The rearrangement uses TRBV29-1 and TRBJ1-1, with D possibly TRBD1 on 5 matching bases. This CDR3 spans 14 amino acids. Trimming removed 6 bases from V and 1 base from J, with 15 bases in between. Germline-derived CDR1 and CDR2 are SQVTM and ANQGSEA. CDR3 protein: CSVTPPGKNTEAFF. The CDR3 region has the DNA TGCAGCGTGACCCCCCCAGGGAAGAACACTGAAGCTTTCTTT.

The J gene is TRBJ1-1, the V gene TRBV6-1; a possible D gene is TRBD1 (6 bases). Germline CDR1 is MNHNS and CDR2 is SASEGT. The ends were cut back, 2 bases at V and 1 base at J, with 11 bases in the middle. The length of the CDR3 is 15 residues. For the CDR3, the DNA is TGTGCCAGCAGTGAACGGGGGGCGACGAACACTGAAGCTTTCTTT. Amino acid sequence: CASSERGATNTEAFF.

The chain combines TRBV7-2 with TRBJ2-5; 13 bases align to TRBD2. The CDR3 length is 16 residues. Germline-derived CDR1 and CDR2 are SGHTA and FQGNSA. With V trimmed by 1 base and J by 2 bases, 1 base remained unmatched. The DNA for the CDR3 is TGTGCCAGCAGCTTAGAACTAGCGGGAGGGCAAGAGACCCAGTACTTC. It is translated as CASSLELAGGQETQYF.

The chain links TRBV6-5 to TRBJ2-5; D gene ambiguous. Germline lookup yields CDR1 MNHEY and CDR2 SVGAGI. Trimming left V 3 bases short and J 5 bases short, with 4 bases between. The CDR3 length is 11 residues. CDR3 in amino acids: CASSYSETQYF. The CDR3 DNA follows: TGTGCCAGCAGTTATTCGGAGACCCAGTACTTC.

The genes are TRBV27 and TRBJ1-6; D is unclear. CDR3 length: 14 residues. Germline assignment: CDR1 MNHEY and CDR2 SMNVEV (reference sequence). V lost 5 bases, J lost 5 bases, and 10 bases lay in between. The CDR3 bases are TGTGCCAGCAGTCCAGTACAGAATAATTCACCCCTCCACTTT. Encoded protein: CASSPVQNNSPLHF.

The rearrangement links TRBV6-6 to TRBJ1-1, with 7 nucleotides matching TRBD1. Unmatched junction bases numbered 13, after V lost 5 bases and J lost 7 bases. This CDR3 region has 15 residues. Germline V CDR1 and CDR2: MNHNY, SVGAGI (reference sequence). The CDR3 loop reads CASSRQGRGKNEAFF. The CDR3 DNA reads as TGTGCCAGCAGTAGACAGGGTAGGGGTAAAAATGAAGCTTTCTTT.

This sequence joins TRBV5-1 and TRBJ2-7, with unresolved D. Trimming took off 1 base at V and 0 bases at J, with 8 bases between the two ends. CDR1 SGHRS and CDR2 YFSETQ come from the germline V gene. This CDR3 has 14 residues. In DNA form, the CDR3 reads TGCGCCAGCAGCTTGCTCGATAGCTCCTACGAGCAGTACTTC. This sequence encodes CASSLLDSSYEQYF.

The chain couples TRBV18 to TRBJ2-7, with a possible D match to TRBD2 (6 bases). The V and J ends lost 2 bases and 7 bases respectively, with 12 bases between them. The CDR3 sequence is 13 residues long. CDR1 and CDR2 from the germline V gene are KGHSH and LQKENI. Here the CDR3 DNA reads TGTGCCAGCTCACCAGCGGGAATAAGGGAGCAGTACTTC. This translates into CASSPAGIREQYF.

The chain employs TRBV5-1 and TRBJ2-7; TRBD1 might be the D (6 bases). Trimming left V 1 base short and J 0 bases short, with 11 bases between. The CDR3 is 15 residues long. The germline gives CDR1 SGHRS, CDR2 YFSETQ. The CDR3 here is CASSLRQDSSYEQYF. The CDR3 nucleotides read TGCGCCAGCAGCTTGAGGCAGGACAGCTCCTACGAGCAGTACTTC.

A single count supports this clone. The rearrangement joins TRBV15 to TRBJ1-2, with TRBD1 as a possible D gene (5 bases). This CDR3 has 14 amino acids. V lost 3 bases and J 0 bases, leaving 8 bases between the germline ends. Germline CDR1 is LNHNV and CDR2 is YYDKDF (reference sequence). This CDR3 is CATSRGDSNYGYTF. The CDR3 DNA reads as TGTGCCACCAGCAGGGGGGACTCTAACTATGGCTACACCTTC.

V is TRBV7-2 and J is TRBJ2-2; tentative D call: TRBD2 (6 bases). With 4 bases removed from V and 5 bases from J, the gap between germline ends came to 11 bases. The CDR3 sequence is 14 residues long. The V gene's germline CDR1 is SGHTA and CDR2 FQGNSA. This CDR3 is CASSSGRHTGELFF. The CDR3 bases are TGTGCCAGCAGCTCAGGGAGGCATACCGGGGAGCTGTTTTTT.

The chain combines TRBV6-4 with TRBJ2-5, with D possibly TRBD2 on 6 matching bases. The germline V gene has CDR1 MRHNA and CDR2 SNTAGT. The CDR3 is 16 residues long. Trimming shortened V by 3 bases and J by 5 bases, and 19 bases separated the two germline ends. CDR3 in DNA: TGTGCCAGCAGTGAGGATTTGCGGAGGGTGGGGGAGACCCAGTACTTC. Translated: CASSEDLRRVGETQYF.